This T cell receptor (beta chain) was documented in a study of T cells in Graves' hyperthyroidism and ophthalmopathy (dated by TCRdb to the late 2010s). Study-wide context: Peripheral blood samples were taken at the time of initial diagnosis, prior to any treatment. The paper describes TCR Vbeta CDR3 sequencing of 135 peripheral blood samples, made up of some 40 ophthalmopathy patients, roughly 80 hyperthyroidism patients and roughly 17 progressor patients. For training and testing, the 100 or so patients in the discovery cohort were randomly divided in a 7:3 ratio. In more than 5 Graves' hyperthyroidism patients, the study also compared T-cell repertoires from thyroid tissue with T-cell repertoires from blood. After sampling, hyperthyroidism patients received methimazole starting at 30 mg daily, and ophthalmopathy patients received high-dose intravenous methylprednisolone. TCR V-J signatures able to tell the groups apart were searched for in a discovery cohort of 90 to 100 patients, of whom over 40 had Graves' ophthalmopathy and roughly 57 had stable Graves' hyperthyroidism. Prospective prediction of ophthalmopathy was tested in an independent validation cohort consisting of roughly 19 hyperthyroidism patients and 17 patients who later progressed to ophthalmopathy. Overall study outcomes, separate from this receptor: A 13 V-J signature model separated ophthalmopathy from stable hyperthyroidism, with about 88% sensitivity and 81% to 83% specificity in cross-validation and 80%/75% in testing. During validation, the model predicted progression to ophthalmopathy a median of approximately six months ahead of onset, with almost 71% sensitivity and less than 85% specificity. Sample size was not statistically predetermined, and blinding of investigators to group allocation was not performed. Most expanded thyroid clonotypes (frequency above 0.001) were also found in blood, which suggests that blood repertoires may mirror thyroid immune responses.

This clonotype was seen many times. Its antigen remains undetermined. Base qualities were left out, and no much larger clone turns up one base away. TCR beta CDR3 regions were amplified from RNA transcripts. The first round of RT-PCR for the TCR CDR3 was performed with the HTBI primer set and the Qiagen OneStep RT-PCR kit. The libraries were constructed in a second round of multiplex PCR and then size-selected and purified. Paired-end sequencing of the libraries was performed with 100 bp reads on an Illumina HiSeq2000. Per the original workflow: SOAPnuke was used to process the raw data, removing reads that contained adapters or uncalled bases, had a mean Phred below 15, or lacked an exact match to the constant primer or identifier. COPE v1.2.5 was used to merge the high-quality paired reads, and each unique nucleotide sequence was defined as a clonotype. MiTCR v1.1 was used to align the clonotypes against IMGT TRBV, TRBD and TRBJ reference segments. Analysis was restricted to V-J combinations with a frequency above 0.0001, which covered approximately 99% of repertoires. A TCS score was defined as the ratio between F50 (clonal expansion) and ExV (chaos), using BLOSUM62-based TCRdist between CDR3 peptides within each V-J. Welch's t-statistics and random forest reduced fewer than 550 V-J features to 13, which were used in a naive Bayes classifier (R e1071). The public reads were quality trimmed at Q25 with fastp and then assembled into clones with MiXCR by TCRdb, keeping productive beta chains. Rows with one shared CDR3 protein collapse into an entry with the most common genes and DNA. TCRdb's processing, not the authors', yielded these V and J calls. Here the sample has about 270,000 distinct CDR3 sequences; approximately 23% occur a single time. Of the sample, around 60% is held by the ten largest clones.

Ophthalmopathy patients had moderately to severely active disease, with a Clinical Activity Score of 3 or more, a NOSPECS grade of 4 or more, and a disease duration of less than 3 months. Any patient with an uncontrolled infection, another autoimmune disease, pregnancy or lactation was excluded. Diagnoses were established on the basis of clinical symptoms, serum thyroxine and TRAb, thyroid ultrasound, and orbital computed tomography. PBMCs were separated from 8 to 10 ml of fresh peripheral blood using Ficoll-Paque density gradient centrifugation. Total RNA was extracted using Trizol reagent, and RNA quality was assessed on an Agilent 2100 Bioanalyzer. Reading the germline V gene (reference sequence) gives CDR1 SGHAT and CDR2 FQDESV. The junction shows trimming of 0 bases on V and 5 bases on J, and the gene matches do not reach 6 bases of it. The CDR3 covers 16 residues, taking in both the cysteine and the phenylalanine. CDR3 DNA only is kept here, 48 bases in frame from base 1.

This sequence was found in a man younger than 45 with Graves' ophthalmopathy. Sequenced sample: blood. The V and J genes are TRBV11-1 and TRBJ2-2, and 7 bases in between align with TRBD2. This receptor has the CDR3 CASSLAPGRSTGELFF. The nucleotide sequence reads TGTGCCAGCAGCTTAGCCCCCGGGAGGTCGACCGGGGAGCTGTTTTTT. With all but the CDR3 taken from the reference TRBV11-1 and TRBJ2-2 genes, the full variable domain is: EAEVAQSPRYKITEKSQAVAFWCDPISGHATLYWYRQILGQGPELLVQFQDESVVDDSQLPKDRFSAERLKGVDSTLKIQPAELGDSAMYLCASSLAPGRSTGELFFGEGSRLTVL.